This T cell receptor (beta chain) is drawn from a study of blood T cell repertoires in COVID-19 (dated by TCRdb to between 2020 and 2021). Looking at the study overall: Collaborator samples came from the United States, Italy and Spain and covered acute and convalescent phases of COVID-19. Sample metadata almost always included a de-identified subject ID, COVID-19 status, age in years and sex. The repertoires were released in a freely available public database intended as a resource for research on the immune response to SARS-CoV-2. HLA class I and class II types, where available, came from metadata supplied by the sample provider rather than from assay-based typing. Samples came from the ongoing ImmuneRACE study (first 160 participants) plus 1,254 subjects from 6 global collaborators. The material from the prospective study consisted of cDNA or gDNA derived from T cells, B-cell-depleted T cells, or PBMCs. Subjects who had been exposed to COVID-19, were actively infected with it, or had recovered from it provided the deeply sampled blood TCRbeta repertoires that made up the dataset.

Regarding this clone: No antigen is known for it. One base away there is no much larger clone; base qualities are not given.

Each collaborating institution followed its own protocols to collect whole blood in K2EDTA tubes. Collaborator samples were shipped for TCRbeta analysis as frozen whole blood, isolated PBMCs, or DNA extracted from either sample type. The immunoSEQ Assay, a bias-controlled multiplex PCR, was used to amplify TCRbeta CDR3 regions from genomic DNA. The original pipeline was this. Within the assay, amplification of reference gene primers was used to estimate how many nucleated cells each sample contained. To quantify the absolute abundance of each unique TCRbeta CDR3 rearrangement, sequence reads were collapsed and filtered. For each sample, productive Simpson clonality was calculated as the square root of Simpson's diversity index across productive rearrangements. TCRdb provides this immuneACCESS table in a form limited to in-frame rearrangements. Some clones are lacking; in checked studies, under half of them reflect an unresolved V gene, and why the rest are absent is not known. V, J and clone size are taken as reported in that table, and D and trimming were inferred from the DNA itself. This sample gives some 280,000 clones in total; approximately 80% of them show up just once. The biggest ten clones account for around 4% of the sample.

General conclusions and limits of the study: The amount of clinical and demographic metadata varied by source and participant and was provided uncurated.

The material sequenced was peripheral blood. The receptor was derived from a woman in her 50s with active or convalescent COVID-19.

The CDR3 corresponds to CASSLRRQANTEAFF. In nucleotide form, the sequence is TGTGCCAGCAGCTTACGGAGACAGGCGAACACTGAAGCTTTCTTT. The V and J genes are TRBV11-2 and TRBJ1-1, with TRBD1 as a weak D call on 6 bases. The CDR3 sequence holds 15 residues, the cysteine and phenylalanine included. CDR3 DNA only is kept here, 45 bases in frame from base 1. The junction shows trimming of 2 bases on V and 1 base on J, plus 11 bases between the germline ends. Via the germline V gene, CDR1 is SGHAT and CDR2 FQNNGV.